This is a list of T cell receptor beta chains from one sample in a study of type 1 and type 2 diabetes patients. TCRdb re-called the multiplex PCR reads with MiXCR, one entry per CDR3 protein. The sample lists fewer than 350,000 distinct CDR3 sequences; roughly 44% were seen once. The sequenced material came from peripheral blood mononuclear cells (PBMCs). The source is a man aged 18 to 30 with type 2 diabetes. Both conserved end residues are part of each CDR3. Fields, in order: J gene, D gene, clone size, V gene, CDR3 protein, CDR3 DNA. D genes are given only for firm matches. Clone size is given for some rows only: seen once, a few or many times, or a class if the clone is expanded.

J gene: TRBJ1-4
D gene: -
clone size: -
V gene: TRBV29-1
CDR3 protein: CSVVGGSEKLFF
CDR3 DNA: TGCAGCGTTGTGGGGGGCTCGGAAAAACTGTTTTTT

J gene: TRBJ2-2
D gene: -
clone size: -
V gene: TRBV20-1
CDR3 protein: CSARISNTGELFF
CDR3 DNA: TGCAGTGCTAGAATCAGTAACACCGGGGAGCTGTTTTTT

J gene: TRBJ1-1
D gene: -
clone size: -
V gene: TRBV13
CDR3 protein: CASSWGRTNTEAFF
CDR3 DNA: TGTGCCAGCAGCTGGGGACGGACGAACACTGAAGCTTTCTTT

J gene: TRBJ1-2
D gene: TRBD1
clone size: -
V gene: TRBV7-8
CDR3 protein: CASSLAGQGWFGYTF
CDR3 DNA: TGTGCCAGCAGCTTAGCAGGACAGGGATGGTTCGGCTACACCTTC

J gene: TRBJ2-7
D gene: -
clone size: few
V gene: TRBV24-1
CDR3 protein: CATSEGTPPEQYF
CDR3 DNA: TGTGCCACCAGTGAGGGGACACCACCCGAGCAGTACTTC

J gene: TRBJ2-5
D gene: -
clone size: -
V gene: TRBV2
CDR3 protein: CASSPTGKTQYF
CDR3 DNA: TGTGCCAGCTCACCGACTGGGAAGACCCAGTACTTC

J gene: TRBJ1-2
D gene: -
clone size: -
V gene: TRBV4-2
CDR3 protein: CASSQASTRYGYTF
CDR3 DNA: TGTGCCAGCAGCCAAGCATCCACCCGCTATGGCTACACCTTC

J gene: TRBJ2-6
D gene: -
clone size: -
V gene: TRBV28
CDR3 protein: CASSRLLRVSGANVLTF
CDR3 DNA: TGTGCCAGCAGTAGGTTGTTGAGGGTATCCGGGGCCAACGTCCTGACTTTC

J gene: TRBJ2-7
D gene: -
clone size: many
V gene: TRBV2
CDR3 protein: CASSDHEQYF
CDR3 DNA: TGTGCCAGCAGTGACCACGAGCAGTACTTC

J gene: TRBJ1-1
D gene: -
clone size: many
V gene: TRBV2
CDR3 protein: CASSEVRYTEAFF
CDR3 DNA: TGTGCCAGCAGTGAAGTGAGGTACACTGAAGCTTTCTTT

J gene: TRBJ1-5
D gene: -
clone size: -
V gene: TRBV20-1
CDR3 protein: CSAVQGYQPQRF
CDR3 DNA: TGCAGTGCTGTACAGGGTTATCAGCCCCAGCGTTTT

J gene: TRBJ1-5
D gene: -
clone size: -
V gene: TRBV2
CDR3 protein: CASSEIRPINQPQHF
CDR3 DNA: TGTGCCAGCAGTGAAATCCGACCGATTAATCAGCCCCAGCATTTT

J gene: TRBJ1-1
D gene: TRBD1
clone size: -
V gene: TRBV6-5
CDR3 protein: CASSAPGQGSSEAFF
CDR3 DNA: TGTGCCAGCAGTGCCCCGGGACAGGGTTCGTCTGAAGCTTTCTTT

J gene: TRBJ2-3
D gene: TRBD2
clone size: -
V gene: TRBV11-2
CDR3 protein: CASSTRTSGSADTQYF
CDR3 DNA: TGTGCCAGCAGTACCCGGACTAGCGGGAGCGCAGATACGCAGTATTTT

J gene: TRBJ2-1
D gene: -
clone size: -
V gene: TRBV9
CDR3 protein: CASSVEGTSINEQFF
CDR3 DNA: TGTGCCAGCAGCGTAGAGGGAACTTCGATCAATGAGCAGTTCTTC

J gene: TRBJ2-7
D gene: TRBD2
clone size: -
V gene: TRBV20-1
CDR3 protein: CSASPLAGELYEQYF
CDR3 DNA: TGCAGTGCTAGTCCCCTAGCGGGGGAGCTCTACGAGCAGTACTTC

J gene: TRBJ2-3
D gene: TRBD1
clone size: -
V gene: TRBV11-2
CDR3 protein: CASSLDLAGGVDTQYF
CDR3 DNA: TGTGCCAGCAGCTTAGATCTGGCAGGGGGCGTGGATACGCAGTATTTT

J gene: TRBJ2-7
D gene: TRBD2
clone size: -
V gene: TRBV27
CDR3 protein: CASSLAGATYEQYF
CDR3 DNA: TGTGCCAGCAGCCTAGCGGGAGCCACCTACGAGCAGTACTTC

J gene: TRBJ2-2
D gene: -
clone size: -
V gene: TRBV6-5
CDR3 protein: CASSITSPAGELFF
CDR3 DNA: TGTGCCAGCAGCATTACTAGCCCCGCCGGGGAGCTGTTTTTT

J gene: TRBJ2-2
D gene: -
clone size: few
V gene: TRBV27
CDR3 protein: CASTGISGELFF
CDR3 DNA: TGTGCCAGCACAGGGATTTCCGGGGAGCTGTTTTTT

J gene: TRBJ2-5
D gene: -
clone size: -
V gene: TRBV6-5
CDR3 protein: CASSYSTFDYRETQYF
CDR3 DNA: TGTGCCAGCAGTTACTCGACTTTCGACTATCGGGAGACCCAGTACTTC

J gene: TRBJ1-1
D gene: TRBD1
clone size: -
V gene: TRBV12-3/TRBV12-4
CDR3 protein: CASSLPTGKNTEAFF
CDR3 DNA: TGTGCCAGCAGTTTGCCGACAGGGAAGAACACTGAAGCTTTCTTT

J gene: TRBJ1-2
D gene: -
clone size: -
V gene: TRBV6-6
CDR3 protein: CASSRLPTNYGYTF
CDR3 DNA: TGTGCCAGCAGCAGACTGCCTACTAACTATGGCTACACCTTC

J gene: TRBJ2-2
D gene: TRBD2
clone size: many
V gene: TRBV25-1
CDR3 protein: CASRGLAGGVGELFF
CDR3 DNA: TGTGCCAGCCGGGGCCTAGCGGGTGGTGTCGGGGAGCTGTTTTTT

J gene: TRBJ1-1
D gene: -
clone size: -
V gene: TRBV28
CDR3 protein: CASSLAGSTEAFF
CDR3 DNA: TGTGCCAGCAGTTTAGCTGGGAGCACTGAAGCTTTCTTT

J gene: TRBJ1-2
D gene: -
clone size: -
V gene: TRBV6-6
CDR3 protein: CASSYDRSNYGYTF
CDR3 DNA: TGTGCCAGCAGTTATGACAGGTCTAACTATGGCTACACCTTC

J gene: TRBJ2-6
D gene: TRBD1
clone size: -
V gene: TRBV2
CDR3 protein: CASIDPSRTGSTNVLTF
CDR3 DNA: TGTGCCAGCATCGATCCTAGCCGGACAGGGAGTACCAACGTCCTGACTTTC

J gene: TRBJ2-5
D gene: -
clone size: few
V gene: TRBV9
CDR3 protein: CASSPEGGDRETQYF
CDR3 DNA: TGTGCCAGCAGCCCAGAGGGGGGGGATCGGGAGACCCAGTACTTC

J gene: TRBJ1-1
D gene: -
clone size: -
V gene: TRBV12-3/TRBV12-4
CDR3 protein: CASSLSGRMNTEAFF
CDR3 DNA: TGTGCCAGCAGTTTAAGCGGTCGGATGAACACTGAAGCTTTCTTT

J gene: TRBJ2-6
D gene: TRBD2
clone size: few
V gene: TRBV7-3
CDR3 protein: CASSLKLAGGTGANVLTF
CDR3 DNA: TGTGCCAGCAGCTTAAAACTAGCGGGAGGGACTGGGGCCAACGTCCTGACTTTC

J gene: TRBJ2-3
D gene: -
clone size: -
V gene: TRBV7-9
CDR3 protein: CASSPQRNPTTDTQYF
CDR3 DNA: TGTGCCAGCAGCCCCCAGCGAAATCCAACCACAGATACGCAGTATTTT

J gene: TRBJ1-2
D gene: TRBD1
clone size: -
V gene: TRBV6-5
CDR3 protein: CASSDGTGDGYTF
CDR3 DNA: TGTGCCAGCAGTGACGGGACAGGAGATGGCTACACCTTC

J gene: TRBJ2-1
D gene: TRBD1
clone size: -
V gene: TRBV5-1
CDR3 protein: CASSLGGTGSSTYNEQFF
CDR3 DNA: TGCGCCAGCAGCTTGGGGGGGACAGGAAGTAGCACCTACAATGAGCAGTTCTTC

J gene: TRBJ1-2
D gene: TRBD1
clone size: few
V gene: TRBV11-2
CDR3 protein: CASRWTGGYGYTF
CDR3 DNA: TGTGCCAGCCGATGGACAGGGGGCTATGGCTACACCTTC

J gene: TRBJ2-7
D gene: -
clone size: once
V gene: TRBV20-1
CDR3 protein: CSARDYRDSTTYEQYF
CDR3 DNA: TGCAGTGCTAGAGACTACCGGGACTCGACAACCTACGAGCAGTACTTC

J gene: TRBJ1-3
D gene: -
clone size: -
V gene: TRBV7-2
CDR3 protein: CASSNGNTIYF
CDR3 DNA: TGTGCCAGCAGCAACGGAAACACCATATATTTT

J gene: TRBJ2-1
D gene: -
clone size: many
V gene: TRBV2
CDR3 protein: CASSQPLTRYEQFF
CDR3 DNA: TGTGCCAGCAGTCAACCCTTGACGAGATATGAGCAGTTCTTC

J gene: TRBJ2-2
D gene: -
clone size: -
V gene: TRBV14
CDR3 protein: CASSRVERAGELFF
CDR3 DNA: TGTGCCAGCAGCCGAGTAGAGCGGGCCGGGGAGCTGTTTTTT

J gene: TRBJ2-7
D gene: TRBD1
clone size: -
V gene: TRBV7-3
CDR3 protein: CASSSIGTDYEQYF
CDR3 DNA: TGTGCCAGCAGCTCGATCGGGACAGATTACGAGCAGTACTTC

J gene: TRBJ1-1
D gene: -
clone size: -
V gene: TRBV27
CDR3 protein: CASSFRVTTEAFF
CDR3 DNA: TGTGCCAGCAGTTTCAGGGTAACCACTGAAGCTTTCTTT

J gene: TRBJ1-2
D gene: TRBD1
clone size: -
V gene: TRBV12-3/TRBV12-4
CDR3 protein: CASNRGLGYTF
CDR3 DNA: TGTGCCAGCAACAGGGGTTTGGGCTACACCTTC

J gene: TRBJ2-7
D gene: TRBD2
clone size: -
V gene: TRBV2
CDR3 protein: CASSQDLSSGRTLSYEQYF
CDR3 DNA: TGTGCCAGCAGCCAAGATCTGTCTAGCGGGAGGACCCTCTCCTACGAGCAGTACTTC

J gene: TRBJ2-3
D gene: -
clone size: few
V gene: TRBV19
CDR3 protein: CASSILHLTSTDTQYF
CDR3 DNA: TGTGCCAGTAGTATTTTGCACCTTACTAGCACAGATACGCAGTATTTT

J gene: TRBJ1-1
D gene: -
clone size: once
V gene: TRBV30
CDR3 protein: CAWSVFSLRRDEAFF
CDR3 DNA: TGTGCCTGGAGTGTATTTTCGCTGCGAAGGGACGAAGCTTTCTTT

J gene: TRBJ2-5
D gene: -
clone size: many
V gene: TRBV7-2
CDR3 protein: CASSLKWRSSRETQYF
CDR3 DNA: TGTGCCAGCAGCTTAAAGTGGCGCTCTAGTAGGGAGACCCAGTACTTC